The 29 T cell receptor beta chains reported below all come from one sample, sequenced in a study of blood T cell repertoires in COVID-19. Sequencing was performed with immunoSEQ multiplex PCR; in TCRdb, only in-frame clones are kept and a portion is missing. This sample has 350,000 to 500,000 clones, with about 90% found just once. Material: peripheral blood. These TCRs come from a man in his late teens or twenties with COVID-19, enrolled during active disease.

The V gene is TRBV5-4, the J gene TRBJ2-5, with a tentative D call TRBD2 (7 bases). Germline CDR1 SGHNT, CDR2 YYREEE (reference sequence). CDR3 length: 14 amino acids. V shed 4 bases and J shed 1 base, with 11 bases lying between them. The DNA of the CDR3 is TGTGCCAGCAGCCATGGGGGGGCCCAAGAGACCCAGTACTTC. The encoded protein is CASSHGGAQETQYF.

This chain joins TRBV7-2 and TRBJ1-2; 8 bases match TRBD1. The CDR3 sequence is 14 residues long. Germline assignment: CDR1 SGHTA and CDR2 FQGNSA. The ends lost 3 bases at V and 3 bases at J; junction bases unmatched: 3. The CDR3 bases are TGTGCCAGCAGCTTCGACAGGGGTGACTATGGCTACACCTTC. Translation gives CASSFDRGDYGYTF.

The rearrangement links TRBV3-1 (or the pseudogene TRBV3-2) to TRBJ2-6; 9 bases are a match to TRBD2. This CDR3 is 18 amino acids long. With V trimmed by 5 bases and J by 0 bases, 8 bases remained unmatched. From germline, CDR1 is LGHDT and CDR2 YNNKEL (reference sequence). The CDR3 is CASSASGGPPSGANVLTF. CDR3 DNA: TGTGCCAGCAGCGCCAGCGGGGGGCCCCCCTCTGGGGCCAACGTCCTGACTTTC.

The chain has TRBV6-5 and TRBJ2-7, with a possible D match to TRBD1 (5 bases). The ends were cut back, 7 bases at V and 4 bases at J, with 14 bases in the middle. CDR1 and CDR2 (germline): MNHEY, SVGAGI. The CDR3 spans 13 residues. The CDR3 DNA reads TGTGCCAGCACGAGGCAGGGAAATTACGAGCAGTACTTC. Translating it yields CASTRQGNYEQYF.

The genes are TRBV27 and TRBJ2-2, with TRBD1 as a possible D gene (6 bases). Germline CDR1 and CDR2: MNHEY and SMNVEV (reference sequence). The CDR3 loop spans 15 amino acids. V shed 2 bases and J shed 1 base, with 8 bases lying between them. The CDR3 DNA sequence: TGTGCCAGCAGTTTAGGGACATGGAACACCGGGGAGCTGTTTTTT. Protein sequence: CASSLGTWNTGELFF.

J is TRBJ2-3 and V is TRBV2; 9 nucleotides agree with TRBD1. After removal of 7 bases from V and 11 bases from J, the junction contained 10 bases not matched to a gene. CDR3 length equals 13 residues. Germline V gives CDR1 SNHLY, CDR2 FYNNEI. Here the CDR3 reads CASTPGVGQGQYF. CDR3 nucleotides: TGTGCCAGCACCCCAGGGGTGGGACAGGGGCAGTATTTT.

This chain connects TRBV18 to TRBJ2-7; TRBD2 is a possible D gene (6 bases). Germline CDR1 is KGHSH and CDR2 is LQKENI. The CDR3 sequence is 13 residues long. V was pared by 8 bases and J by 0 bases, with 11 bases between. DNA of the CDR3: TGTGCCAGCAGGCGGGACTCCTCCTACGAGCAGTACTTC. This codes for CASRRDSSYEQYF. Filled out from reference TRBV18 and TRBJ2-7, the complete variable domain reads NAGVMQNPRHLVRRRGQEARLRCSPMKGHSHVYWYRQLPEEGLKFMVYLQKENIIDESGMPKERFSAEFPKEGPSILRIQQVVRGDSAAYFCASRRDSSYEQYFGPGTRLTVT.

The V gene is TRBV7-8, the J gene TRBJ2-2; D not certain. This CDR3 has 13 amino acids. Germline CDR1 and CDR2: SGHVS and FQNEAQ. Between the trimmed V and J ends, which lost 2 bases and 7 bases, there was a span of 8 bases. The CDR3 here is CASSLRSLGELFF. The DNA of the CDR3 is TGTGCCAGCAGCTTAAGAAGCCTCGGGGAGCTGTTTTTT.

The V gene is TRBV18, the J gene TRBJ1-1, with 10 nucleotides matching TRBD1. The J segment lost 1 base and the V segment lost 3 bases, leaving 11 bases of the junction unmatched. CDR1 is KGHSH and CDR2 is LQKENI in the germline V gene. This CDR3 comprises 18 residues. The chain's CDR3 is CASSPNSWGTGANTEAFF. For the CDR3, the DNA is TGTGCCAGCTCACCTAACTCCTGGGGGACAGGGGCGAACACTGAAGCTTTCTTT.

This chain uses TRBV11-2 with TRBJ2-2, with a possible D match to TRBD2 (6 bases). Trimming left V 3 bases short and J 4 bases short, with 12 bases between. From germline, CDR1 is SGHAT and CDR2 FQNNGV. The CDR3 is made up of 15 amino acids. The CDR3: CASSFGTQLTGELFF. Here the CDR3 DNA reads TGTGCCAGCAGCTTCGGGACTCAACTCACCGGGGAGCTGTTTTTT.

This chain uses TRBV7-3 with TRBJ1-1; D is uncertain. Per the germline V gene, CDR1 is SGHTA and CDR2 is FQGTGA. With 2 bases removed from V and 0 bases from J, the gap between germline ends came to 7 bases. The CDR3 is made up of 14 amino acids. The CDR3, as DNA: TGTGCCAGCAGCTTAGGAGGGTTGAACACTGAAGCTTTCTTT. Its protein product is CASSLGGLNTEAFF.

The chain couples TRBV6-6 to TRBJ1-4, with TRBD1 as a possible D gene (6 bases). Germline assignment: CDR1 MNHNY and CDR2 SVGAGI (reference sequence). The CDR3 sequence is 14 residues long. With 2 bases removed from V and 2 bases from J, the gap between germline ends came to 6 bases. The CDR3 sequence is CASSYGQTNEKLFF. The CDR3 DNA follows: TGTGCCAGCAGTTACGGACAGACTAATGAAAAACTGTTTTTT.

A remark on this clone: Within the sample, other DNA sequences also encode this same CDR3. The CDR3 reads CASSSRGSGDTQYF. DNA for the CDR3: TGTGCCAGCAGCTCCCGCGGTAGCGGGGATACGCAGTATTTT. The rearrangement links TRBV7-9 to TRBJ2-3; TRBD2 matches 7 bases. The J segment lost 6 bases and the V segment lost 4 bases, leaving 7 bases of the junction unmatched. CDR3 length: 14 amino acids. Germline lookup yields CDR1 SEHNR and CDR2 FQNEAQ (reference sequence).

The CDR3 here is CASSDQVSYEQYF. In DNA, the CDR3 is TGTGCCAGCAGCGACCAGGTTTCCTACGAGCAGTACTTC. V is TRBV2 and J is TRBJ2-7; no reliable D call. Trimming shortened V by 6 bases and J by 1 base, and 10 bases separated the two germline ends. CDR3 length equals 13 residues. Germline lookup yields CDR1 SNHLY and CDR2 FYNNEI.

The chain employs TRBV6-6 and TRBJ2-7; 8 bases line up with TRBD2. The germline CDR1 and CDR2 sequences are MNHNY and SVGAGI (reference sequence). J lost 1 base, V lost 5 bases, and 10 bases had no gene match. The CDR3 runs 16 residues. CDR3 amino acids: CASSRQGSGRSYEQYF. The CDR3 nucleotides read TGTGCCAGCAGTCGACAAGGGAGCGGGAGATCCTACGAGCAGTACTTC.

Written as DNA, the CDR3 is TGTGCCAGTAGTATAGGCCCCGCTAGCGGGGGGCTCAATGAGCAGTTCTTC. Translation gives CASSIGPASGGLNEQFF. The V gene is TRBV19, the J gene TRBJ2-1; TRBD2 matches at 11 bases. CDR3 length equals 17 residues. V shed 1 base and J 6 bases; nucleotides not matched to a gene: 8. Germline V CDR1 and CDR2: LNHDA, SQIVND (reference sequence).

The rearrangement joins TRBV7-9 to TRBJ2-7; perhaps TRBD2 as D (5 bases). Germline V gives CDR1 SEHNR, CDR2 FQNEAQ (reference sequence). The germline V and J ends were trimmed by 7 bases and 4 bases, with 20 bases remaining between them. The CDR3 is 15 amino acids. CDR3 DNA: TGTGCCAGCACCAGTGGGGAGAGATCAATTTACGAGCAGTACTTC. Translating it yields CASTSGERSIYEQYF.

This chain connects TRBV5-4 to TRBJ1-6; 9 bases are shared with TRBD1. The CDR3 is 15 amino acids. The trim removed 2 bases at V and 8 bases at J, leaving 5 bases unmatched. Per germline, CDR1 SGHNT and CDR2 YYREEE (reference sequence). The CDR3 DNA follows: TGTGCCAGCAGCTTAGAGGGACAGGGCTATTCACCCCTCCACTTT. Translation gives CASSLEGQGYSPLHF.

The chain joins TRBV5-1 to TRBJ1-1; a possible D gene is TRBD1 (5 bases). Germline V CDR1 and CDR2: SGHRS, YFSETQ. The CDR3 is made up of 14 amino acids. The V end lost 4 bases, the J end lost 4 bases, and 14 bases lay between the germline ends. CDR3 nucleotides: TGCGCCAGCAGCGGGGCAGGACCGGGCACTGAAGCTTTCTTT. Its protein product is CASSGAGPGTEAFF. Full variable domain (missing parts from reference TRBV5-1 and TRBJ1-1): KAGVTQTPRYLIKTRGQQVTLSCSPISGHRSVSWYQQTPGQGLQFLFEYFSETQRNKGNFPGRFSGRQFSNSRSEMNVSTLELGDSALYLCASSGAGPGTEAFFGQGTRLTVV.

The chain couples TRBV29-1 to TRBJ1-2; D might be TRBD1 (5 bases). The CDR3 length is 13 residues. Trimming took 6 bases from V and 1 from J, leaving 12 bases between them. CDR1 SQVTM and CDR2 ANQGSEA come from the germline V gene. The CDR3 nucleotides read TGCAGCGTCTCGACGGGGGGTAACTATGGCTACACCTTC. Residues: CSVSTGGNYGYTF.

Written as DNA, the CDR3 is TGTGCCAGCAGCCTAGGGGACAGAAAAAAAGAGACCCAGTACTTC. Translating gives CASSLGDRKKETQYF. The chain carries TRBV7-6 and TRBJ2-5, with 7 bases aligning to TRBD1. The ends lost 5 bases at V and 3 bases at J; junction bases unmatched: 9. This CDR3 contains 15 residues. Germline CDR1 and CDR2: SGHVS and FNYEAQ.

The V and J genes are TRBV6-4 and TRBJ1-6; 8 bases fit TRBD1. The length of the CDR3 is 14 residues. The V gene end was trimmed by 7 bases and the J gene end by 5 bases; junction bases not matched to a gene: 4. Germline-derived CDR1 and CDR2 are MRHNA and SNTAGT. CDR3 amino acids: CASKPGGNNSPLHF. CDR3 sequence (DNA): TGTGCCAGCAAACCAGGGGGCAATAATTCACCCCTCCACTTT.

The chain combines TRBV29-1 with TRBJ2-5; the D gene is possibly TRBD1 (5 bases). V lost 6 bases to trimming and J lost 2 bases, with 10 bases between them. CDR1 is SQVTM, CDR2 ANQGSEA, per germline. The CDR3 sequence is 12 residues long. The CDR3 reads CSVLTEQETQYF. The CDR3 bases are TGCAGCGTACTGACAGAACAAGAGACCCAGTACTTC. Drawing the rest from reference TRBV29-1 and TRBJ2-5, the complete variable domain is SAVISQKPSRDICQRGTSLTIQCQVDSQVTMMFWYRQQPGQSLTLIATANQGSEATYESGFVIDKFPISRPNLTFSTLTVSNMSPEDSSIYLCSVLTEQETQYFGPGTRLLVL.

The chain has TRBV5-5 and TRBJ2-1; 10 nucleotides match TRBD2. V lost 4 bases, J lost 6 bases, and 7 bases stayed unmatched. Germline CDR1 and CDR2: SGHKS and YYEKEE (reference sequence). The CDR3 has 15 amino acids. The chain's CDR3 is CASSNKAGGRNEQFF. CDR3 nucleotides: TGTGCCAGCAGCAACAAAGCGGGAGGGCGCAATGAGCAGTTCTTC.

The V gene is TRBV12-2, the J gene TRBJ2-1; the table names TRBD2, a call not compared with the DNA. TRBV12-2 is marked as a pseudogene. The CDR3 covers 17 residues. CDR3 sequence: CASRTNPTSGRGDEQFF. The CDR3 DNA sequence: TGTGCAAGTCGCACTAATCCGACTAGCGGGAGGGGCGATGAGCAGTTCTTC.

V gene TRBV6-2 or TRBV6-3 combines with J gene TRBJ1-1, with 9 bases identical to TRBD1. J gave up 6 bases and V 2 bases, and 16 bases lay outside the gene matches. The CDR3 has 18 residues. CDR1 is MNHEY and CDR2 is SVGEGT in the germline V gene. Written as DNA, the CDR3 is TGTGCCAGCAGTTACCGCCCGGGACAGGGTGAGTTTTATTCTGAAGCTTTCTTT. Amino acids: CASSYRPGQGEFYSEAFF.

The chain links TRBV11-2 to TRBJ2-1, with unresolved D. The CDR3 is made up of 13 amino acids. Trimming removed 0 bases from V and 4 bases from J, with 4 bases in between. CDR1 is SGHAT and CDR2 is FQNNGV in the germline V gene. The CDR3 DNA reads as TGTGCCAGCAGCTTAGACGTTTACAATGAGCAGTTCTTC. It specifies CASSLDVYNEQFF.

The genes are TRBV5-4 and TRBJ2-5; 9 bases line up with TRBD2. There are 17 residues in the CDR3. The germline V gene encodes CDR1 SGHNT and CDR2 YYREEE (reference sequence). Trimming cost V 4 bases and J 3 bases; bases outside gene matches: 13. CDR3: CASSPGGQRGAKETQYF. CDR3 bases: TGTGCCAGCAGCCCGGGAGGACAGCGGGGGGCAAAAGAGACCCAGTACTTC.

The CDR3 spells CASSWGQGARLYIQYF. The DNA for the CDR3 is TGTGCCAGCAGCTGGGGACAGGGGGCCCGATTATACATTCAGTACTTC. The genes are TRBV5-5 and TRBJ2-4, with 12 bases that match TRBD1. The V gene's germline CDR1 is SGHKS and CDR2 YYEKEE (reference sequence). The J segment lost 8 bases and the V segment lost 3 bases, leaving 9 bases of the junction unmatched. The CDR3 has 16 residues. Supplemented by reference TRBV5-5 and TRBJ2-4, the full variable domain reads DAGVTQSPTHLIKTRGQQVTLRCSPISGHKSVSWYQQVLGQGPQFIFQYYEKEERGRGNFPDRFSARQFPNYSSELNVNALLLGDSALYLCASSWGQGARLYIQYFGAGTRLSVL.